This T cell receptor beta chain was observed in a study of blood T cell repertoires in COVID-19. TCRdb's copy holds only in-frame clones and misses some; the assay was immunoSEQ multiplex PCR. The sample shows approximately 160,000 clones, about 83% of them seen only once. The germline gives CDR1 LGHNA, CDR2 YSLEER. The J segment lost 3 bases and the V segment lost 1 base, leaving 4 bases of the junction unmatched. The CDR3 length is 17 residues. This clonotype was obtained from a man in his 60s with acute or convalescent COVID-19. J is TRBJ2-3 and V is TRBV4-3; TRBD2 agrees at 13 bases. Sequencing was performed on peripheral blood. The CDR3 sequence is CASSQATSGGITDTQYF. The CDR3 coding sequence is TGCGCCAGCAGCCAAGCGACTAGCGGGGGGATAACAGATACGCAGTATTTT.